The 24 T cell receptor beta chains reported below all come from one sample, sequenced in a study of blood T cells in healthy people across ages. Sample-barcoded 5' priming and a J-beta primer mix drove a second PCR of roughly 7 to 11 cycles. TCRdb re-called the 5' RACE reads with MiXCR, one entry per CDR3 protein. The sample includes around 1,500,000 distinct CDR3 sequences, 25% to 30% seen only once; the top ten take roughly 8.2%. The sequenced sample was blood. These receptors came from a woman in her 30s in good health.

The chain joins TRBV10-3 to TRBJ2-1; 9 bases are a match to TRBD1. J lost 8 bases, V lost 3 bases, and 5 bases had no gene match. The germline CDR1 and CDR2 sequences are ENHRY and SYGVKD. The CDR3 is made up of 14 amino acids. CDR3 nucleotides: TGTGCCATCAGTGATCTGGGACAGGGCCATGAGCAGTTCTTC. Its translation: CAISDLGQGHEQFF.

This clonotype showed up just a few times. The gene calls are TRBV6-5 and TRBJ2-7, with D perhaps matching TRBD1 or TRBD2 (6 bases each). Trimming left V 4 bases short and J 2 bases short, with 12 bases between. This CDR3 has 14 amino acids. The germline CDR1 and CDR2 sequences are MNHEY and SVGAGI. For the CDR3, the DNA is TGTGCCAGCAGTTCCACAGGGAGGACCTACGAGCAGTACTTC. Translated, it gives CASSSTGRTYEQYF.

The chain employs TRBV6-1 and TRBJ2-6; D gene uncertain. The CDR3 loop spans 15 amino acids. The germline V and J ends were trimmed by 0 bases and 2 bases, with 5 bases remaining between them. The germline V gene has CDR1 MNHNS and CDR2 SASEGT. CDR3 sequence: CASSEAGAGANVLTF. In nucleotides, the CDR3 is TGTGCCAGCAGTGAAGCGGGCGCTGGGGCCAACGTCCTGACTTTC.

This clonotype has ten or more counts. This chain uses TRBV7-8 with TRBJ1-5; possible D gene TRBD1, 5 bases. In germline, CDR1 is SGHVS, CDR2 FQNEAQ. CDR3 length: 18 residues. Trimming pared 1 base from V and 2 bases from J, leaving 18 bases between. CDR3 loop: CASSLGQERWGGNQPQHF. The CDR3 DNA follows: TGTGCCAGCAGCTTAGGACAAGAACGTTGGGGCGGCAATCAGCCCCAGCATTTT.

In the case of this clonotype: It may be a read error: a sequence one base away is much more abundant. V gene TRBV20-1 combines with J gene TRBJ1-1, with 9 bases matching TRBD1. There are 12 residues in the CDR3. Per the germline V gene, CDR1 is DFQATT and CDR2 is SNEGSKA (reference sequence). With 6 bases clipped from V and 10 bases from J, the junction kept 9 bases outside the gene matches. The CDR3 loop is CSAGGQGGRAFF. CDR3 in DNA: TGCAGTGCAGGGGGACAGGGAGGAAGAGCTTTCTTT.

CDR3 nucleotide sequence: TGTGCCAGCAGCCTATTTCTTGGCGAGAGTAACTCTGGAAACACCATATATTTT. Translating gives CASSLFLGESNSGNTIYF. The genes are TRBV9 and TRBJ1-3; no firm D call. The CDR3 consists of 18 residues. Germline V gene sequence: CDR1 SGDLS, CDR2 YYNGEE. The V end was cut by 4 bases, the J end by 0 bases, with 20 bases between.

The gene calls are TRBV12-3 or TRBV12-4 and TRBJ1-5; TRBD1 agrees at 11 bases. The length of the CDR3 is 16 residues. V gave up 7 bases and J gave up 1 base; unmatched junction bases: 6. The CDR3 reads CASIGQGAGSNQPQHF. In DNA, the CDR3 is TGTGCCAGCATTGGACAGGGGGCCGGGAGCAATCAGCCCCAGCATTTT.

This chain links TRBV20-1 with TRBJ2-7; 12 bases are a match to TRBD2. The CDR3 runs 13 residues. V dropped 6 bases and J dropped 3; count of bases not matched to a gene: 3. Per germline, CDR1 DFQATT and CDR2 SNEGSKA (reference sequence). The CDR3 sequence is CSALAGGLYEQYF. The CDR3 DNA reads as TGCAGTGCACTAGCGGGGGGCCTCTACGAGCAGTACTTC.

The V and J genes are TRBV28 and TRBJ2-7; TRBD1 matches 9 bases. The V gene end was trimmed by 8 bases and the J gene end by 2 bases; junction bases not matched to a gene: 7. The germline CDR1 and CDR2 sequences are MDHEN and SYDVKM. CDR3 length: 14 amino acids. Here the CDR3 reads CASFTQGAPYEQYF. The CDR3 bases are TGTGCCAGCTTTACACAGGGGGCACCCTACGAGCAGTACTTC.

The genes are TRBV4-3 and TRBJ2-3, with D possibly matching TRBD1 (6 bases). Germline lookup yields CDR1 LGHNA and CDR2 YSLEER. The CDR3 is 16 amino acids. The V end lost 0 bases, the J end lost 3 bases, and 13 bases lay between the germline ends. The CDR3 loop reads CASSQDLFQGTDTQYF. In DNA form, the CDR3 reads TGCGCCAGCAGCCAAGATCTGTTCCAGGGGACAGATACGCAGTATTTT.

This clonotype was picked up many times. The chain has TRBV29-1 and TRBJ2-7, with D tentatively TRBD2 (6 bases). The germline V gene has CDR1 SQVTM and CDR2 ANQGSEA. Trimming took 6 bases from V and 7 from J, leaving 16 bases between them. This CDR3 comprises 12 residues. The DNA of the CDR3 is TGCAGCGTGTCGGAGGGGAGTTGGGAGCAGTACTTC. It codes for CSVSEGSWEQYF.

The V and J genes are TRBV15 and TRBJ2-1; D gene unclear. Germline V lookup: CDR1 LNHNV, CDR2 YYDKDF (reference sequence). The CDR3 runs 13 residues. The germline V and J ends were trimmed by 3 bases and 10 bases, with 13 bases remaining between them. This chain's CDR3 is CATSSLYPYEQFF. CDR3 nucleotides: TGTGCCACCAGCAGCCTCTACCCCTACGAGCAGTTCTTC.

This clonotype showed up just a few times. The chain has TRBV29-1 and TRBJ2-5; 9 bases are a match to TRBD2. The CDR3 extends over 14 amino acids. Germline CDR1 and CDR2: SQVTM and ANQGSEA. CDR3 sequence reads: CSAGGGRAEETQYF. CDR3 sequence (DNA): TGCAGTGCGGGGGGCGGGAGGGCCGAGGAGACCCAGTACTTC.

This clonotype has more than one count but fewer than ten. This sequence joins TRBV18 and TRBJ2-4, with D possibly called TRBD1 or TRBD2 (5 bases each). The CDR3 spans 15 residues. Germline assignment: CDR1 KGHSH and CDR2 LQKENI. The germline V and J ends were trimmed by 9 bases and 3 bases, with 18 bases remaining between them. The CDR3: CASWGPSSGKNIQYF. CDR3 DNA: TGTGCCAGTTGGGGACCTTCGTCGGGCAAAAACATTCAGTACTTC.

This clonotype was recorded many times. This chain joins TRBV29-1 and TRBJ1-2; 9 bases match TRBD1. The CDR3 runs 14 residues. From germline, CDR1 is SQVTM and CDR2 ANQGSEA. V lost 7 bases and J lost 6; bases outside the gene matches: 12. The CDR3 nucleotides are TGCAGCGGCCGGGACGGTGACAGGGGGGATGGCTACACCTTC. Its translation: CSGRDGDRGDGYTF.

The gene calls are TRBV12-3 or TRBV12-4 and TRBJ2-6; the match to TRBD1 covers 8 bases. This CDR3 contains 18 residues. V was clipped by 4 bases and J by 5 bases; unmatched bases: 13. In DNA, the CDR3 is TGTGCCAGCAGTTCGGAGCTGAGACAGGGGTTTAGGGCCAACGTCCTGACTTTC. Protein sequence: CASSSELRQGFRANVLTF.

A few counts support this clonotype. The chain couples TRBV7-2 to TRBJ1-6; TRBD1 agrees at 11 bases. This CDR3 has 15 amino acids. Trimming at V came to 4 bases and at J to 7 bases, leaving 3 bases not matched to a gene. Germline V gene data show CDR1 as SGHTA and CDR2 as FQGNSA. CDR3 residues: CASSWGDRGNSPLHF. The CDR3 DNA reads TGTGCCAGCAGCTGGGGGGACAGGGGGAATTCACCCCTCCACTTT.

This clonotype was seen more than once but under ten times. This chain joins TRBV20-1 and TRBJ2-7; TRBD2 matches at 14 bases. V dropped 3 bases and J dropped 4; count of bases not matched to a gene: 8. This CDR3 comprises 16 residues. Germline V lookup: CDR1 DFQATT, CDR2 SNEGSKA (reference sequence). CDR3 loop: CSARGTSGSSGYEQYF. The CDR3, as DNA: TGCAGTGCTAGGGGGACTAGCGGGAGTAGCGGGTACGAGCAGTACTTC.

This clonotype was detected only a few times. The CDR3 sequence is CSARAWERPPEQFF. The DNA for the CDR3 is TGCAGTGCTAGAGCCTGGGAGAGACCACCAGAGCAGTTCTTC. V is TRBV20-1 and J is TRBJ2-1; a weak D match, TRBD2 (5 bases). The CDR3 is 14 residues long. Trimming took off 1 base at V and 10 bases at J, with 17 bases between the two ends. CDR1 and CDR2 (germline): DFQATT, SNEGSKA (reference sequence).

The V and J genes are TRBV29-1 and TRBJ2-3, with 8 bases that match TRBD1. The V and J ends lost 3 bases and 2 bases, in that order; junction bases with no gene match: 1. Germline CDR1 and CDR2: SQVTM and ANQGSEA. This CDR3 is built from 13 residues. The CDR3 DNA sequence: TGCAGCGTTGAGCAGGGGGCCACAGATACGCAGTATTTT. This translates into CSVEQGATDTQYF.

Worth noting for this clonotype: This may arise from a read error, as a much more abundant clone is one base away. In DNA form, the CDR3 reads TGTGCCAGCAGCGCAGACAGCGGGGACTACAATGAGCAGTTCTTC. This codes for CASSADSGDYNEQFF. The J gene is TRBJ2-1, the V gene TRBV9, with 7 bases fitting TRBD2. The germline CDR1 and CDR2 sequences are SGDLS and YYNGEE. V dropped 3 bases and J dropped 3; count of bases not matched to a gene: 6. There are 15 residues in the CDR3.

About this clonotype: A read error may produce the germline difference seen at one junction end. The rearrangement links TRBV12-5 to TRBJ1-5; D gene unclear. Germline lookup yields CDR1 LGHNT and CDR2 FRNRAP. The CDR3 extends over 13 amino acids. CDR3 loop: CARGLYEAQPQHF. In DNA form, the CDR3 reads TGTGCTAGGGGTTTGTATGAGGCTCAGCCCCAGCATTTT.

This chain uses TRBV5-5 with TRBJ1-5; D is ambiguous. The CDR3 is made up of 14 amino acids. The germline V gene encodes CDR1 SGHKS and CDR2 YYEKEE (reference sequence). The V gene lost 0 bases and the J gene lost 6 bases, with 10 bases spanning the gap. CDR3: CASSLEPGGQPQHF. DNA for the CDR3: TGTGCCAGCAGCTTGGAACCGGGAGGTCAGCCCCAGCATTTT.

This sequence joins TRBV7-9 and TRBJ2-5; tentatively, D is TRBD1 or TRBD2 (5 bases each). Germline values: CDR1 SEHNR, CDR2 FQNEAQ (reference sequence). V lost 5 bases, J lost 3 bases, and 16 bases lay in between. The CDR3 has 15 amino acids. The CDR3 is CASSQPGRTEETQYF. The CDR3 nucleotides read TGTGCCAGCAGCCAGCCGGGACGCACGGAAGAGACCCAGTACTTC.